The 9 T cell receptor beta chains presented below share a single source sample, sequenced in a study of human T cells and chemical hapten exposure. The time point: patch test 1, 2 weeks after DPC sensitization. The treatment was: therapeutic diphenylcyclopropenone sensitization with weekly scalp DPC. TCRdb called the RACE reads again in MiXCR, with one record for every CDR3 protein. The sample gives around 160,000 distinct CDR3 sequences, roughly 14% of which show up once; 1.7% is in the top ten. This specimen was whole blood, taken in connection with sensitization to the hapten diphenylcyclopropenone (DPC). Source of these receptors: a woman in her twenties or thirties with alopecia areata. Some clones in this sample may be carry-over from other donors' samples.

The chain combines TRBV3-1 with TRBJ1-5; weak D call: TRBD1 (5 bases). The CDR3 has 14 amino acids. Between the trimmed V and J ends, which lost 1 base and 6 bases, there was a span of 10 bases. The germline V gene has CDR1 LGHDT and CDR2 YNNKEL (reference sequence). The CDR3 protein is CASSQAGGTQPQHF. The CDR3 bases are TGTGCCAGCAGCCAAGCTGGAGGGACTCAGCCCCAGCATTTT.

The genes are TRBV2 and TRBJ1-1, with 8 bases identical to TRBD1. J gave up 5 bases and V 7 bases, and 6 bases lay outside the gene matches. The CDR3 covers 13 residues. CDR1 and CDR2 (germline): SNHLY, FYNNEI. The CDR3 nucleotides are TGTGCCAGCACGACAGGGGCGGGAACTGAAGCTTTCTTT. This codes for CASTTGAGTEAFF. Full variable domain (rest looked up from reference TRBV2 and TRBJ1-1): EPEVTQTPSHQVTQMGQEVILRCVPISNHLYFYWYRQILGQKVEFLVSFYNNEISEKSEIFDDQFSVERPDGSNFTLKIRSTKLEDSAMYFCASTTGAGTEAFFGQGTRLTVV.

This clonotype was observed a few times. The V and J genes are TRBV12-3 or TRBV12-4 and TRBJ2-1, with 10 bases matching TRBD2. V lost 5 bases and J lost 5; bases outside the gene matches: 6. The CDR3 has 15 amino acids. The DNA for the CDR3 is TGTGCCAGCAGTATTAGCGGGGGGTCCAACAATGAGCAGTTCTTC. Translation: CASSISGGSNNEQFF.

The genes are TRBV20-1 and TRBJ2-7, with unresolved D. Trimming left V 1 base short and J 2 bases short, with 9 bases between. CDR3 length equals 13 residues. Germline values: CDR1 DFQATT, CDR2 SNEGSKA (reference sequence). The CDR3 DNA reads TGCAGTGCTAGAGGCTTCCCCCCCTACGAGCAGTACTTC. Translated: CSARGFPPYEQYF.

This chain links TRBV9 with TRBJ2-7; D remains unclear. The CDR3 sequence is 16 residues long. The germline V and J ends were trimmed by 0 bases and 3 bases, with 16 bases remaining between them. CDR1 is SGDLS and CDR2 is YYNGEE in the germline V gene. The CDR3 reads CASSVDEYGLIYEQYF. The CDR3 nucleotides read TGTGCCAGCAGCGTAGATGAGTATGGGCTGATCTACGAGCAGTACTTC.

This clonotype was recorded many times. The chain joins TRBV6-5 to TRBJ1-2; D call uncertain. Trimming took 0 bases from V and 8 from J, leaving 22 bases between them. The CDR3 length is 17 residues. CDR1 is MNHEY, CDR2 SVGAGI, per germline. The CDR3 spells CASSYSMPGAPPTGYTF. The CDR3 DNA sequence: TGTGCCAGCAGTTACTCTATGCCCGGAGCCCCACCGACCGGCTACACCTTC.

This clonotype was counted a few times. The chain carries TRBV5-1 and TRBJ2-7; TRBD2 aligns across 12 bases. This CDR3 contains 15 residues. From germline, CDR1 is SGHRS and CDR2 YFSETQ. V lost 5 bases and J lost 3; bases outside the gene matches: 6. In nucleotides, the CDR3 is TGCGCCAGCAGGGATGGACTAGCGGGAAGCTACGAGCAGTACTTC. Its translation is CASRDGLAGSYEQYF.

This clonotype occurred many times. The chain is built from TRBV5-1 and TRBJ1-2, with D uncertain. The germline V gene has CDR1 SGHRS and CDR2 YFSETQ. The CDR3 contains 12 residues. The V end was cut by 0 bases, the J end by 6 bases, with 6 bases between. The CDR3 DNA reads TGCGCCAGCAGCTTGGACAAGGATGGCTACACCTTC. This sequence encodes CASSLDKDGYTF.

This clonotype was detected a few times. V and J are TRBV4-3 and TRBJ2-1; a possible D gene is TRBD2 (7 bases). CDR1 is LGHNA, CDR2 YSLEER, per germline. The CDR3 has 16 amino acids. V was trimmed by 0 bases and J by 2 bases, leaving 11 bases between them. The CDR3 protein is CASSQEGRGPYNEQFF. As DNA, the CDR3 is TGCGCCAGCAGCCAAGAAGGGCGGGGGCCCTACAATGAGCAGTTCTTC.